These T cell receptor beta chains were read from a single sample in a study of blood T cell repertoires in COVID-19. Assay used: immunoSEQ multiplex PCR; TCRdb lists only in-frame clones, some missing. The sample records 70,000 or so clones, roughly 79% being singletons. The sample taken for sequencing was peripheral blood. The source is a man aged 65-85 years with acute or convalescent COVID-19. Both conserved end residues are part of each CDR3. Fields, in order: J gene, V gene, D gene, clone size, CDR3 protein, CDR3 DNA. A D gene is named only where the DNA matches it firmly. Expanded clones get a size class; other rows say once, few or many, or leave the size out.

TRBJ1-5	TRBV28	.	.	CASSLWEDQPQHF	TGTGCCAGCAGTTTATGGGAGGATCAGCCCCAGCATTTT
TRBJ1-2	TRBV6-4	TRBD1	.	CASSDTTGGRGGYTF	TGTGCCAGCAGTGACACGACAGGGGGGCGAGGTGGCTACACCTTC
TRBJ2-5	TRBV2	TRBD1	.	CASSIQGAGETQYF	TGTGCCAGCAGTATACAGGGGGCGGGGGAGACCCAGTACTTC
TRBJ2-3	TRBV27	.	.	CASTGQTSTDTQYF	TGTGCCAGCACAGGACAAACTAGCACAGATACGCAGTATTTT
TRBJ2-1	TRBV2	.	.	CASRSDSHEQFF	TGTGCCAGCAGGAGCGACAGTCATGAGCAGTTCTTC
TRBJ2-3	TRBV6-6	TRBD2	.	CASSPRTSGITDTQYF	TGTGCCAGCAGCCCCCGGACTAGCGGGATCACAGATACGCAGTATTTT
TRBJ2-2	TRBV24-1	TRBD2	.	CATSDLGGRGDTGELFF	TGTGCCACCAGTGATTTGGGCGGGAGGGGTGACACCGGGGAGCTGTTTTTT
TRBJ1-5	TRBV4-1	.	.	CASSQDGNQPQHF	TGCGCCAGCAGCCAAGACGGCAATCAGCCCCAGCATTTT
TRBJ2-1	TRBV5-1	.	.	CASSSDHEQFF	TGCGCCAGTTCTAGTGATCATGAGCAGTTCTTC
TRBJ2-1	TRBV19	.	.	CASSIRGNEQFF	TGTGCCAGTAGTATCCGGGGCAATGAGCAGTTCTTC
TRBJ2-5	TRBV11-2	.	.	CASSLEYGQHTPETQYF	TGTGCCAGCAGCTTAGAGTATGGGCAGCATACGCCGGAGACCCAGTACTTC
TRBJ2-1	TRBV6-5	.	.	CASSYAGLAYEQFF	TGTGCCAGCAGTTACGCTGGGCTAGCATATGAGCAGTTCTTC
TRBJ2-2	TRBV19	TRBD1	.	CASFTGTVETGELFF	TGTGCCAGCTTCACCGGGACAGTTGAAACCGGGGAGCTGTTTTTT
TRBJ1-4	TRBV7-6	.	.	CASSSWSGEKLFF	TGTGCCAGCAGCTCTTGGTCCGGTGAAAAACTGTTTTTT
TRBJ2-3	TRBV28	.	.	CASNSPIAGWTNTQYF	TGTGCCAGCAACTCACCGATCGCTGGTTGGACTAATACGCAGTATTTT
TRBJ2-7	TRBV3-1/TRBV3-2	.	.	CASSTSGLSSTMKYF	TGTGCCAGCAGCACATCGGGACTCTCTTCTACGATGAAGTACTTC
TRBJ1-6	TRBV7-2	.	.	CASSLRSRQGNSPLHF	TGTGCCAGCAGCTTACGCAGTCGCCAGGGAAATTCACCCCTCCACTTT
TRBJ1-3	TRBV21-1	.	.	CASSVTQVARNTIYF	TGTGCCAGCAGCGTAACACAGGTGGCACGGAACACCATATATTTT
TRBJ1-3	TRBV6-5	TRBD1	.	CASSPGTGSGNTIYF	TGTGCCAGCAGTCCCGGGACAGGGTCTGGAAACACCATATATTTT
TRBJ2-1	TRBV28	TRBD2	.	CASLAVDSYNEQFF	TGTGCCAGCCTAGCGGTGGACTCCTACAATGAGCAGTTCTTC
TRBJ1-5	TRBV28	.	.	CASSSPGPAGQPQHF	TGTGCCAGCAGTTCCCCAGGCCCCGCGGGTCAGCCCCAGCATTTT
TRBJ1-4	TRBV18	.	.	CASSPGAATNEKLFF	TGTGCCAGCTCACCGGGGGCTGCCACTAATGAAAAACTGTTTTTT
TRBJ2-2	TRBV9	TRBD1	.	CASSPRTGTNTGELFF	TGTGCCAGCAGCCCGCGGACAGGGACGAACACCGGGGAGCTGTTTTTT
TRBJ2-3	TRBV6-5	.	.	CASSYSLTDTQYF	TGTGCCAGCAGTTACTCCCTCACAGATACGCAGTATTTT
TRBJ1-1	TRBV5-6	TRBD1	.	CASSYRGGTEAFF	TGTGCCAGCAGTTACAGGGGGGGCACTGAAGCTTTCTTT
TRBJ2-1	TRBV4-2	TRBD2	.	CASSPRGSGINEQFF	TGTGCCAGCAGCCCCCGTGGTAGCGGGATAAATGAGCAGTTCTTC
TRBJ2-3	TRBV4-3	TRBD2	few	CASSQGGGITDTQYF	TGCGCCAGCAGCCAAGGGGGGGGGATTACAGATACGCAGTATTTT
TRBJ2-7	TRBV28	TRBD1	.	CASSDRGQGYEQYF	TGTGCCAGCAGTGACCGGGGACAGGGCTACGAGCAGTACTTC
TRBJ2-1	TRBV7-3	TRBD2	.	CASSLREGVYNEQFF	TGTGCCAGCAGCCTACGGGAGGGTGTCTACAATGAGCAGTTCTTC
TRBJ1-1	TRBV28	.	.	CASSLGGAATEAFF	TGTGCCAGCAGTTTAGGAGGCGCGGCTACTGAAGCTTTCTTT
TRBJ1-1	TRBV7-8	TRBD1	.	CASSYGQENTEAFF	TGTGCCAGCAGCTACGGACAGGAAAACACTGAAGCTTTCTTT
TRBJ2-7	TRBV15	.	.	CATSRVNRDRLEQYF	TGTGCCACCAGCAGAGTGAACAGGGACCGCCTCGAGCAGTACTTC
TRBJ1-2	TRBV7-8	.	.	CATRLRDGYTF	TGTGCCACCCGTCTTCGAGATGGCTACACCTTC
TRBJ2-5	TRBV6-2/TRBV6-3	.	.	CASSYVRFGETQYF	TGTGCCAGCAGTTACGTCAGGTTTGGTGAGACCCAGTACTTC
TRBJ1-2	TRBV28	.	.	CASSAENYGYTF	TGTGCCAGCAGTGCGGAAAACTATGGCTACACCTTC
TRBJ1-2	TRBV7-9	TRBD1	few	CASRRYRGPGYGYTF	TGTGCCAGCAGAAGGTATAGGGGGCCCGGCTATGGCTACACCTTC
TRBJ1-6	TRBV25-1	TRBD1	.	CASSEGGTADVIHF	TGTGCCAGCAGTGAAGGGGGGACAGCGGATGTAATCCACTTT
TRBJ2-1	TRBV7-2	.	.	CASSFAGYRPRNEQFF	TGTGCCAGCAGCTTCGCCGGATACAGGCCCCGCAATGAGCAGTTCTTC
TRBJ2-5	TRBV29-1	TRBD2	.	CSVEDHGTSGKRPQETQYF	TGCAGCGTTGAAGACCACGGGACTAGCGGGAAGAGGCCCCAAGAGACCCAGTACTTC
TRBJ2-1	TRBV2	.	.	CASSYTYNEQFF	TGTGCCAGCAGTTATACCTACAATGAGCAGTTCTTC
TRBJ1-2	TRBV2	.	.	CASIPGRGYHGYTF	TGTGCCAGCATTCCTGGGCGGGGGTACCATGGCTACACCTTC
TRBJ2-2	TRBV7-9	.	.	CASRGQGNTGELFF	TGTGCCAGCAGAGGACAAGGGAACACCGGGGAGCTGTTTTTT
TRBJ2-7	TRBV19	.	once	CASSIEGSSVGYEQYF	TGTGCCAGTAGTATAGAGGGGAGTTCCGTCGGCTACGAGCAGTACTTC
TRBJ1-6	TRBV7-8	TRBD1	few	CASTGQNNSPLHF	TGTGCCAGCACGGGACAGAATAATTCACCCCTCCACTTT
TRBJ1-5	TRBV6-5	.	once	CASSLTGLGNQPQHF	TGTGCCAGCAGTCTGACAGGCCTCGGGAATCAGCCCCAGCATTTT
TRBJ1-1	TRBV18	.	.	CASSPLSGGSGNTEAFF	TGTGCCAGCTCCCCGTTGAGTGGGGGCTCGGGGAACACTGAAGCTTTCTTT